This paragraph reports one T cell receptor beta chain. The antigen remains unidentified. This sample stems from a study of blood T cells in healthy people across ages. V lost 1 base and J 7 bases, leaving 19 bases between the germline ends. The CDR3 is 16 residues long. Germline CDR1 is MNHNS and CDR2 is SASEGT. A J-beta primer mix and a sample-barcoded 5' primer were used in a second PCR of about 6 to 12 cycles. MiXCR, applied by TCRdb to the 5' RACE reads, yields one record per CDR3 protein. The data show 790,000 or so distinct CDR3 sequences, 35% to 60% seen once. The study, taken as a whole, reports: Diversity was higher, and naive CD4+ cells more numerous, in long-lived donors than in aged donors.

This chain links TRBV6-1 with TRBJ1-2; D may be TRBD1 (6 bases). Sample: blood. This clonotype was obtained from an elderly man in good health. CDR3 coding DNA: TGTGCCAGCAGTGAAGGAACAGGGATCCTCAGCGGTGGCTACACCTTC. It codes for CASSEGTGILSGGYTF.